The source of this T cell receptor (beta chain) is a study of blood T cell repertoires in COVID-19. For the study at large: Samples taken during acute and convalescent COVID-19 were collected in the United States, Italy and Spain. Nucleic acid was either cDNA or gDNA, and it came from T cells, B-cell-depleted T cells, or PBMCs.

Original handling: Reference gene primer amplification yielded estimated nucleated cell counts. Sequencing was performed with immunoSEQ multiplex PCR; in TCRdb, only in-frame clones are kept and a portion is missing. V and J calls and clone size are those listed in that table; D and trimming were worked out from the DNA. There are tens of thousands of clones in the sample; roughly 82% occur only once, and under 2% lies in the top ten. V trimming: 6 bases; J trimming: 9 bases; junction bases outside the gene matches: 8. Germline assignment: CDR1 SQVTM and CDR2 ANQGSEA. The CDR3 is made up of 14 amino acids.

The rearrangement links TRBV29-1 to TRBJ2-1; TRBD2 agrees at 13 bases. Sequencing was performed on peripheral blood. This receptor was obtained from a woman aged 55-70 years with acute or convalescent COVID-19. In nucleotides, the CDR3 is TGCAGCGTGGTACTAGCGGGAGGGCCCAGTGAGCAGTTCTTC. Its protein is CSVVLAGGPSEQFF.